These T cell receptor beta chains were read from a single sample in a study of CD8 T cells in ankylosing spondylitis. Each CDR3 protein gets one entry after TCRdb re-called the 5' RACE reads with MiXCR. The table has approximately 150,000 distinct CDR3 sequences, 9.8% seen once. Sample: blood, either unsorted or a sorted T cell fraction (not recorded which). The receptors originated from a female donor with ankylosing spondylitis or in good health (not recorded which). CDR3s include the opening cysteine and the closing phenylalanine or tryptophan. Fields, in order: V gene, D gene, J gene, clone size, CDR3 protein, CDR3 DNA. D genes are given only for firm matches. Expanded clones are given a class, and other clones once, few, many or no size at all.

TRBV12-3/TRBV12-4	.	TRBJ2-1	many	CATDHEDGAYNEQFF	TGTGCCACCGACCACGAGGACGGGGCCTACAATGAGCAGTTCTTC
TRBV20-1	TRBD2	TRBJ2-4	.	CSARRGVGINIQYF	TGCAGTGCCCGTCGGGGGGTTGGGATAAACATTCAGTACTTC
TRBV24-1	.	TRBJ2-5	few	CATSDPYWGRVAGNQYF	TGTGCCACCAGTGACCCATACTGGGGCAGGGTGGCAGGAAACCAGTACTTC
TRBV9	.	TRBJ2-2	many	CASSVDGGRARELFF	TGTGCCAGCAGCGTAGATGGGGGCCGCGCGCGGGAGCTGTTTTTT
TRBV28	TRBD2	TRBJ2-7	few	CASSLGLAGTYEQYF	TGTGCCAGCAGTCTTGGACTAGCGGGTACCTACGAGCAGTACTTC
TRBV28	.	TRBJ2-2	few	CASSLFGGSPTGELFF	TGTGCCAGCAGTTTATTCGGGGGCTCACCCACCGGGGAGCTGTTTTTT
TRBV29-1	TRBD2	TRBJ2-7	many	CSVRDSGRADSYEQYF	TGCAGCGTTAGAGATAGCGGGAGGGCCGACTCCTACGAGCAGTACTTC
TRBV11-2	.	TRBJ1-2	.	CASSLGGLDGYTF	TGTGCCAGCAGCTTAGGGGGCCTGGATGGCTACACCTTC
TRBV12-3/TRBV12-4	TRBD2	TRBJ2-7	few	CASSLIAGASGEQYF	TGTGCCAGCAGTCTTATAGCGGGAGCCTCGGGAGAGCAGTACTTC
TRBV20-1	.	TRBJ2-1	.	CIYLEGVVKSSYNEQFF	TGCATTTATTTAGAGGGGGTGGTAAAGAGCTCCTACAATGAGCAGTTCTTC
TRBV27	.	TRBJ2-1	.	CASRTDWYNEQFF	TGTGCCAGCAGGACCGACTGGTACAATGAGCAGTTCTTC
TRBV27	.	TRBJ1-5	many	CASSLGPSSNQPQHF	TGTGCCAGCAGTTTGGGTCCTTCGAGCAATCAGCCCCAGCATTTT
TRBV19	.	TRBJ2-1	.	CASSRRFWDEQFF	TGTGCCAGTAGTCGCCGATTTTGGGATGAGCAGTTCTTC
TRBV10-3	TRBD2	TRBJ2-2	few	CAISPLAGEYTGELFF	TGTGCCATCAGTCCCTTAGCGGGAGAGTACACCGGGGAGCTGTTTTTT
TRBV30	.	TRBJ1-1	many	CAWSGQRSTEAFF	TGTGCCTGGAGTGGGCAGCGGTCGACTGAAGCTTTCTTT
TRBV29-1	TRBD2	TRBJ2-3	.	CSVDLLASRTDTQYF	TGCAGCGTTGACCTACTAGCGAGCCGGACGGATACGCAGTATTTT
TRBV23-1	.	TRBJ2-3	.	CASSQIPSRRAGSPQPRYTDTQYF	TGCGCCAGCAGTCAAATTCCCTCACGACGGGCCGGCTCTCCTCAGCCCCGCTACACAGATACGCAGTATTTT
TRBV5-5	TRBD1	TRBJ2-1	many	CASKVGQGGINEQFF	TGTGCCAGCAAAGTGGGACAGGGAGGAATCAATGAGCAGTTCTTC
TRBV15	.	TRBJ1-5	few	CATSRVGINQPQHF	TGTGCCACCAGCAGAGTGGGGATTAATCAGCCCCAGCATTTT
TRBV4-3	.	TRBJ2-1	.	CASSKTSSYNEQFF	TGCGCCAGCAGCAAAACTAGCAGTTACAATGAGCAGTTCTTC
TRBV5-1	TRBD1	TRBJ1-1	few	CASSLSTTGGGTEAFF	TGCGCCAGCAGCTTGTCCACGACAGGGGGTGGAACTGAAGCTTTCTTT
TRBV27	TRBD1	TRBJ2-7	many	CASSPGQGASYEQYF	TGTGCCAGCAGTCCCGGACAGGGGGCGTCCTACGAGCAGTACTTC
TRBV4-2	.	TRBJ2-1	many	CASSQGRGEQFF	TGTGCCAGCAGCCAGGGACGAGGTGAGCAGTTCTTC
TRBV6-2/TRBV6-3	TRBD2	TRBJ2-2	few	CASSYSAGAGELFF	TGTGCCAGCAGTTACTCGGCGGGAGCCGGGGAGCTGTTTTTT
TRBV28	TRBD2	TRBJ2-1	many	CASSPPGLAGVRQFF	TGTGCCAGCAGTCCGCCCGGACTAGCGGGAGTTAGGCAGTTCTTC
TRBV12-3/TRBV12-4	.	TRBJ1-1	.	CASSSWTEEAFF	TGTGCCAGCAGCTCATGGACAGAAGAAGCTTTCTTT
TRBV7-2	.	TRBJ1-2	few	CASSAPGDYGYTF	TGTGCCAGCAGCGCCCCAGGGGACTATGGCTACACCTTC
TRBV24-1	TRBD1	TRBJ2-7	many	CATSAGTGVSYEQYF	TGTGCCACCAGTGCCGGGACAGGGGTTTCCTACGAGCAGTACTTC
TRBV7-9	.	TRBJ1-1	many	CASSLARQAAEAFF	TGTGCCAGCAGCTTAGCGCGGCAAGCCGCTGAAGCTTTCTTT
TRBV27	.	TRBJ2-7	.	CASSLSGTTLYEQYF	TGTGCCAGCAGTTTATCGGGGACGACGCTTTACGAGCAGTACTTC
TRBV20-1	TRBD2	TRBJ2-7	many	CSARDRGGTLEQYF	TGCAGTGCTAGAGATCGGGGGGGAACCCTGGAGCAGTACTTC
TRBV6-2/TRBV6-3	.	TRBJ1-1	.	CASSYSGREAFF	TGTGCCAGCAGTTACTCGGGAAGAGAAGCTTTCTTT
TRBV12-1	.	TRBJ2-7	.	CASSPGLPGVISYEQYF	TGTGCCAGCAGCCCCGGGCTACCGGGAGTTATTTCCTACGAGCAGTACTTC
TRBV5-6	.	TRBJ2-3	many	CASSYTSDTQYF	TGTGCCAGCAGCTACACGTCAGATACGCAGTATTTT
TRBV24-1	TRBD1	TRBJ2-2	.	CATSDHRDRANTGELFF	TGTGCCACCAGTGACCACCGGGACAGGGCGAACACCGGGGAGCTGTTTTTT
TRBV6-5	TRBD2	TRBJ2-2	.	CASSYSIAGLAGGHGELFF	TGTGCCAGCAGTTACTCGATCGCGGGACTAGCGGGAGGGCACGGGGAGCTGTTTTTT
TRBV12-3/TRBV12-4	TRBD2	TRBJ2-1	many	CASSLAGSGSNEQFF	TGTGCCAGCAGTTTAGCCGGTAGCGGGAGTAATGAGCAGTTCTTC
TRBV30	.	TRBJ1-1	.	CAWSPPRGEAFF	TGTGCCTGGAGTCCCCCTCGGGGGGAAGCTTTCTTT
TRBV3-1	TRBD2	TRBJ2-1	few	CASSYPSGGVRDEQFF	TGTGCCAGCAGCTACCCTTCGGGGGGGGTCAGGGATGAGCAGTTCTTC
TRBV20-1	.	TRBJ2-5	many	CSARVGASGGGETQYF	TGCAGTGCTAGAGTGGGGGCTTCGGGAGGAGGGGAGACCCAGTACTTC
TRBV7-8	.	TRBJ2-7	.	CASSSIGGEQYF	TGTGCCAGCAGCTCAATCGGGGGCGAGCAGTACTTC
TRBV13	TRBD2	TRBJ2-7	.	CASSLAGGPSNEQYF	TGTGCCAGCAGCTTAGCGGGAGGCCCCTCCAACGAGCAGTACTTC
TRBV12-3/TRBV12-4	TRBD1	TRBJ2-1	.	CAGSTGAVVNEQFF	TGTGCCGGATCGACAGGGGCGGTTGTCAATGAGCAGTTCTTC
TRBV27	TRBD1	TRBJ2-1	few	CASRQDRYNEQFF	TGTGCCAGCAGACAGGACAGGTACAATGAGCAGTTCTTC
TRBV11-2	.	TRBJ1-1	many	CASSWDEGEMNTEAFF	TGTGCCAGCAGCTGGGACGAGGGTGAAATGAACACTGAAGCTTTCTTT
TRBV20-1	.	TRBJ2-7	.	CSARDGKKALVYEQYF	TGCAGTGCTAGAGATGGGAAGAAGGCCTTGGTTTACGAGCAGTACTTC
TRBV7-9	.	TRBJ2-2	many	CASSESSGELFF	TGTGCCAGCAGTGAAAGTTCCGGGGAGCTGTTTTTT
TRBV4-2	.	TRBJ1-4	.	CASSPDPLTGEKLFF	TGTGCCAGCAGCCCCGACCCTCTCACAGGAGAAAAACTGTTTTTT
TRBV5-5	.	TRBJ1-1	many	CASSLHYRNTEAFF	TGTGCCAGCAGCTTGCATTACCGGAACACTGAAGCTTTCTTT
TRBV20-1	.	TRBJ2-4	few	CSARPPPQGAKNIQYF	TGCAGTGCTAGACCCCCTCCTCAGGGGGCCAAAAACATTCAGTACTTC
TRBV4-3	TRBD1	TRBJ2-1	.	CASSQVFGQGGYEQFF	TGCGCCAGCAGCCAAGTTTTCGGACAGGGGGGTTATGAGCAGTTCTTC
TRBV3-1	.	TRBJ2-7	.	CASSPGWGVYEQYF	TGTGCCAGCAGCCCCGGGTGGGGAGTCTACGAGCAGTACTTC
TRBV19	.	TRBJ1-1	few	CASSTGEGNTEAFF	TGTGCCAGTTCGACAGGTGAAGGGAACACTGAAGCTTTCTTT
TRBV27	TRBD2	TRBJ2-1	few	CASSHGTSGRSEQFF	TGTGCCAGCAGTCACGGGACTAGCGGGAGAAGTGAGCAGTTCTTC
TRBV6-6	.	TRBJ1-1	many	CASSYGREAFF	TGTGCCAGCAGTTACGGTCGGGAAGCTTTCTTT
TRBV24-1	.	TRBJ2-3	few	CATLGQVFTDTQYF	TGTGCCACCCTGGGCCAGGTTTTTACAGATACGCAGTATTTT
TRBV20-1	TRBD2	TRBJ2-1	few	CSGTSVYNEQFF	TGCAGCGGGACTAGCGTGTACAATGAGCAGTTCTTC
TRBV20-1	TRBD1	TRBJ2-3	many	CSARGRNTDTQYF	TGCAGTGCCAGGGGGCGGAACACAGATACGCAGTATTTT
TRBV2	TRBD1	TRBJ2-7	.	CASGTGVYEQYF	TGTGCCAGCGGGACAGGGGTCTACGAGCAGTACTTC